Included here is one T cell receptor (beta chain) sequence, with context. This record comes from a study of human T cells and chemical hapten exposure. At the level of the study: Donors were sensitized with 2% DPC on the upper inner arm.

Documented time point: pre-sensitization, week 0. Sample treatment: therapeutic diphenylcyclopropenone sensitization with weekly scalp DPC. TCRdb reanalysed the RACE reads using MiXCR and keeps one entry per CDR3 protein. The table has 300,000 to 450,000 distinct CDR3 sequences, roughly 4.6% seen once. CDR1 is SGHNT and CDR2 is YYREEE in the germline V gene (reference sequence). The CDR3 contains 14 residues. After removal of 1 base from V and 7 bases from J, the junction contained 4 bases not matched to a gene. The chain joins TRBV5-4 to TRBJ1-5, with TRBD1 matching over 8 bases. The receptor was isolated from a woman aged 50 to 60 with alopecia areata. Some clones in this sample may be carry-over from other donors' samples. The material sequenced was whole blood, taken in connection with sensitization to the hapten diphenylcyclopropenone (DPC). CDR3 region: CASSLQGAKQPQHF. The CDR3 region has the DNA TGTGCCAGCAGCTTGCAGGGGGCAAAACAGCCCCAGCATTTT.